The present T cell receptor (beta chain) was sequenced within a study of blood T cell repertoires in COVID-19. Across the whole study: Acute and convalescent COVID-19 specimens originated in the United States, Italy and Spain.

Resolution of symptoms, clearance, or two negative PCRs was present in recovered Cohort 3 donors. This CDR3 is built from 15 residues. As handled by the study authors: Reference gene primer amplification in the assay estimated nucleated cell counts. The protocol was immunoSEQ multiplex PCR, while the TCRdb copy is restricted to in-frame clones and leaves out a portion. The D gene and trimming were derived from the DNA, and the V and J assignments and clone size from that table. The sample has approximately 200,000 clones, around 89% seen once. The chain is built from TRBV1 and TRBJ2-3; the D segment call TRBD1 is taken from the table without a DNA check. TRBV1 is given as a pseudogene. The sample comprised PBMCs or T cells enriched from blood (not recorded which). This TCR was sampled from a man aged 25 to 40 who had recovered from COVID-19. The CDR3 DNA reads TGCACCAGCAGCCAGGGTGGACAGGGCACAGATACGCAGTATTTT. Protein product: CTSSQGGQGTDTQYF.